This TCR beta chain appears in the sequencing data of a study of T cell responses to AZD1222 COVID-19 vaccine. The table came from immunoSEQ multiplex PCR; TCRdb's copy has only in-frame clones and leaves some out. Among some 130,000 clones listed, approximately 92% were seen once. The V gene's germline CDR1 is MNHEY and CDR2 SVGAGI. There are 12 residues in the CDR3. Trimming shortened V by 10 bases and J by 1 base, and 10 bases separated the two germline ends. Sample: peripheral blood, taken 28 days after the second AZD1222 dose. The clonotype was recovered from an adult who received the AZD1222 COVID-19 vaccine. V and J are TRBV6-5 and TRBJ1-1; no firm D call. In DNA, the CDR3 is TGTGCCACCTCGCAAGGGAACACTGAAGCTTTCTTT. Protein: CATSQGNTEAFF.